These 27 T cell receptor beta chains share one sample of origin, sequenced in a study of T cells in Graves' hyperthyroidism and ophthalmopathy. Researchers took RNA transcripts and amplified the TCR beta CDR3 regions from them. Initially, a first-round RT-PCR of the TCR CDR3 employed the HTBI primer set. Via MiXCR, TCRdb re-called the multiplex PCR reads, giving one row per CDR3 protein. The data contain fewer than 800,000 distinct CDR3 sequences, about a sixth of them singletons. The material sequenced was blood. Every receptor here comes from a young man with Graves' hyperthyroidism.

This clonotype was detected only a few times. The junction differs from germline at one of its ends, possibly a read error. The chain employs TRBV27 and TRBJ2-7, with a possible D match to TRBD2 (6 bases). Germline lookup yields CDR1 MNHEY and CDR2 SMNVEV (reference sequence). The CDR3 length is 14 residues. CDR3 region: CASSLGLNFYGQYF. The CDR3 bases are TGTGCCAGCAGTCTGGGACTCAATTTCTACGGGCAGTACTTC.

This clonotype was detected ten times or more. This chain connects TRBV30 to TRBJ2-5; D is perhaps TRBD1 or TRBD2 (5 bases each). The CDR3 contains 14 residues. V lost 4 bases, J lost 3 bases, and 15 bases lay in between. CDR1 and CDR2 from the germline V gene are GTSNPN and SVGIG (reference sequence). DNA for the CDR3: TGTGCCTGGAAGGTTTGGGACGGGAAAGAGACCCAGTACTTC. Translating gives CAWKVWDGKETQYF.

This clonotype was found many times. This rearrangement joins TRBV11-3 to TRBJ2-3; D unclear. Germline-derived CDR1 and CDR2 are SGHNT and YENEEA. The V end lost 1 base, the J end lost 4 bases, and 3 bases lay between the germline ends. The CDR3 runs 12 residues. In DNA, the CDR3 is TGTGCCAGCAGCTTAGTCCCAGATACGCAGTATTTT. Protein product: CASSLVPDTQYF.

This clonotype was counted only a few times. This chain joins TRBV27 and TRBJ2-7; tentatively, D is TRBD2 (6 bases). In germline, CDR1 is MNHEY, CDR2 SMNVEV (reference sequence). With 6 bases removed from V and 6 bases from J, the gap between germline ends came to 24 bases. CDR3 length: 16 amino acids. This CDR3 reads CASSHYGKRLVGEQYF. The CDR3 DNA sequence: TGTGCCAGCAGCCATTATGGTAAGAGACTAGTCGGCGAGCAGTACTTC.

The sample holds a few counts of this clonotype. This chain connects TRBV28 to TRBJ2-3; 9 bases are a match to TRBD2. The trim removed 3 bases at V and 0 bases at J, leaving 10 bases unmatched. The CDR3 loop spans 18 amino acids. Per germline, CDR1 MDHEN and CDR2 SYDVKM. The CDR3 reads CASSLPGLARPSTDTQYF. In nucleotides, the CDR3 is TGTGCCAGCAGTTTGCCCGGACTAGCGAGACCTAGCACAGATACGCAGTATTTT.

The chain employs TRBV6-1 and TRBJ2-2; D remains ambiguous. The CDR3 has 13 amino acids. V was trimmed by 7 bases and J by 8 bases, leaving 14 bases between them. Germline values: CDR1 MNHNS, CDR2 SASEGT. DNA of the CDR3: TGTGCCAGCACCCCCGACTTGAGAGGGGAGCTGTTTTTT. Translation: CASTPDLRGELFF.

This sequence joins TRBV27 and TRBJ2-6, with no clear D. Germline CDR1 reads MNHEY; CDR2 reads SMNVEV (reference sequence). The CDR3 has 15 amino acids. Deletions cut 3 bases from V and 5 bases from J, with 11 bases between. The CDR3 is CASSFVGRRANVLTF. The CDR3 DNA reads TGTGCCAGCAGTTTCGTGGGTCGTCGGGCCAACGTCCTGACTTTC.

The V gene is TRBV27, the J gene TRBJ2-5, with D uncertain. The CDR3 contains 12 residues. The V end was cut by 5 bases, the J end by 0 bases, with 4 bases between. Germline V gene sequence: CDR1 MNHEY, CDR2 SMNVEV (reference sequence). CDR3: CASSTNQETQYF. CDR3 coding DNA: TGTGCCAGCAGTACTAACCAAGAGACCCAGTACTTC.

This chain joins TRBV5-1 and TRBJ2-2, with D possibly TRBD2 on 5 matching bases. Per germline, CDR1 SGHRS and CDR2 YFSETQ. V was shortened by 4 bases and J by 7 bases, with 11 bases between the two germline ends. The CDR3 has 13 amino acids. The CDR3 spells CASSVGADGELFF. CDR3 DNA sequence: TGCGCCAGCAGCGTGGGAGCGGACGGGGAGCTGTTTTTT.

Ten or more counts support this clonotype. The genes are TRBV5-1 and TRBJ2-7; D might be TRBD1 (6 bases). V dropped 0 bases and J dropped 0 bases, with 13 bases sitting between them. This CDR3 comprises 16 residues. Per the germline V gene, CDR1 is SGHRS and CDR2 is YFSETQ. The CDR3 DNA follows: TGCGCCAGCAGCTTGGAGATCAGGGGACCCTCCTACGAGCAGTACTTC. This encodes CASSLEIRGPSYEQYF. Based on the CDR3 plus reference TRBV5-1 and TRBJ2-7, the full variable domain is KAGVTQTPRYLIKTRGQQVTLSCSPISGHRSVSWYQQTPGQGLQFLFEYFSETQRNKGNFPGRFSGRQFSNSRSEMNVSTLELGDSALYLCASSLEIRGPSYEQYFGPGTRLTVT.

This clonotype has a handful of counts. V is TRBV4-1 and J is TRBJ1-2, with no clear D. Germline-derived CDR1 and CDR2 are MGHRA and YSYEKL. The CDR3 has 14 residues. Trimming stripped 1 base from V and 4 bases from J, with 10 bases between. The CDR3 reads CASSQAGEGYGYTF. For the CDR3, the DNA is TGCGCCAGCAGCCAAGCCGGAGAAGGCTATGGCTACACCTTC.

This clonotype came up a few times. CDR3 region: CSVDRGDHYGYTF. The CDR3 DNA reads TGCAGCGTTGACAGGGGGGATCACTATGGCTACACCTTC. The chain couples TRBV29-1 to TRBJ1-2; TRBD1 aligns across 7 bases. The germline V gene has CDR1 SQVTM and CDR2 ANQGSEA. V dropped 3 bases and J dropped 3; count of bases not matched to a gene: 4. The CDR3 contains 13 residues. The variable domain in full, completed from reference TRBV29-1 and TRBJ1-2, reads SAVISQKPSRDICQRGTSLTIQCQVDSQVTMMFWYRQQPGQSLTLIATANQGSEATYESGFVIDKFPISRPNLTFSTLTVSNMSPEDSSIYLCSVDRGDHYGYTFGSGTRLTVV.

This clonotype was seen a handful of times. The gene calls are TRBV28 and TRBJ2-3; D remains ambiguous. Trimming shortened V by 8 bases and J by 0 bases, and 6 bases separated the two germline ends. Germline CDR1 and CDR2: MDHEN and SYDVKM. The CDR3 loop spans 12 amino acids. The CDR3 sequence: CASGFSTDTQYF. The CDR3 DNA reads as TGTGCCAGCGGGTTCAGCACAGATACGCAGTATTTT.

The CDR3 DNA reads as TGTGCCACCAGGAGGACAGGGCAAAGCGAGCAGTACTTC. Its translation is CATRRTGQSEQYF. This rearrangement joins TRBV19 to TRBJ2-7, with 8 bases identical to TRBD1. The germline CDR1 and CDR2 sequences are LNHDA and SQIVND (reference sequence). With 10 bases clipped from V and 6 bases from J, the junction kept 11 bases outside the gene matches. The CDR3 has 13 residues.

This chain connects TRBV14 to TRBJ2-3; a possible D gene is TRBD2 (5 bases). This CDR3 comprises 15 residues. V lost 4 bases and J 0 bases, leaving 11 bases between the germline ends. From germline, CDR1 is SGHDN and CDR2 FVKESK. The CDR3 DNA reads as TGTGCCAGCAGCCCTCGACTATCTAGCACAGATACGCAGTATTTT. It specifies CASSPRLSSTDTQYF.

At least ten counts were recorded for this clonotype. The chain is built from TRBV3-1 and TRBJ2-7; the D gene could be TRBD1 or TRBD2 (5 bases each). This CDR3 spans 15 amino acids. With 0 bases removed from V and 2 bases from J, the gap between germline ends came to 11 bases. CDR1 is LGHDT, CDR2 YNNKEL, per germline (reference sequence). CDR3 nucleotide sequence: TGTGCCAGCAGCCAAGAAAGGGACGGAACCTACGAGCAGTACTTC. Translating it yields CASSQERDGTYEQYF.

This clonotype has more than one count but fewer than ten. The chain joins TRBV20-1 to TRBJ2-5, with D perhaps matching TRBD1 (7 bases). V lost 1 base to trimming and J lost 4 bases, with 13 bases between them. The CDR3 is 14 amino acids. CDR1 is DFQATT and CDR2 is SNEGSKA in the germline V gene (reference sequence). The DNA for the CDR3 is TGCAGTGCTAGAGTGTCCAGGGGGGCAGAGACCCAGTACTTC. Amino acid sequence: CSARVSRGAETQYF.

V gene TRBV6-2 or TRBV6-3 combines with J gene TRBJ2-1; D uncertain. Germline-derived CDR1 and CDR2 are MNHEY and SVGEGT. This CDR3 spans 14 amino acids. Trimming pared 5 bases from V and 1 base from J, leaving 9 bases between. CDR3 region: CASSRGTSYNEQFF. In DNA, the CDR3 is TGTGCCAGCAGTCGCGGAACTTCCTACAATGAGCAGTTCTTC.

Many counts were recorded for this clonotype. The rearrangement joins TRBV2 to TRBJ2-4, with 9 bases lining up with TRBD1. The CDR3 runs to 17 residues. From germline, CDR1 is SNHLY and CDR2 FYNNEI. After removal of 5 bases from V and 2 bases from J, the junction contained 10 bases not matched to a gene. The CDR3 reads CASSKLGQGYSKNIQYF. In DNA form, the CDR3 reads TGTGCCAGCAGTAAGCTTGGACAGGGGTATTCCAAAAACATTCAGTACTTC.

The CDR3, as DNA: TGTGCCAGCAGCAAGAAGCGACTAGAGGGCTACGAGCAGTACTTC. Translation gives CASSKKRLEGYEQYF. The chain combines TRBV6-1 with TRBJ2-7; D might be TRBD2 (6 bases). The CDR3 loop spans 15 amino acids. Germline V gene data show CDR1 as MNHNS and CDR2 as SASEGT. The V end lost 6 bases, the J end lost 3 bases, and 18 bases lay between the germline ends.

Ten or more counts support this clonotype. The chain uses TRBV9 and TRBJ2-1, with D possibly matching TRBD2 (6 bases). Germline V gene lookup returns CDR1 SGDLS and CDR2 YYNGEE. This CDR3 comprises 14 residues. Trimming pared 4 bases from V and 8 bases from J, leaving 16 bases between. CDR3 sequence: CASSMSLASDEQFF. The CDR3 nucleotides are TGTGCCAGCAGCATGTCACTAGCTTCCGATGAGCAGTTCTTC. The full variable domain, in which reference TRBV9 and TRBJ2-1 provide the parts outside the CDR3, is DSGVTQTPKHLITATGQRVTLRCSPRSGDLSVYWYQQSLDQGLQFLIQYYNGEERAKGNILERFSAQQFPDLHSELNLSSLELGDSALYFCASSMSLASDEQFFGPGTRLTVL.

This rearrangement joins TRBV19 to TRBJ2-1; 9 bases line up with TRBD2. V trimming: 5 bases; J trimming: 4 bases; junction bases outside the gene matches: 6. The germline V gene encodes CDR1 LNHDA and CDR2 SQIVND (reference sequence). The CDR3 runs to 15 residues. The CDR3 coding sequence is TGTGCCAGTAGTCCTAGCGGGGCCATTTACAATGAGCAGTTCTTC. Its protein product is CASSPSGAIYNEQFF.

This clonotype has just a few counts. The chain has TRBV27 and TRBJ2-4, with D unresolved. The CDR3 runs to 14 residues. Germline V gene lookup returns CDR1 MNHEY and CDR2 SMNVEV (reference sequence). Trimming cost V 4 bases and J 9 bases, with 16 bases left between them. CDR3 protein: CASSSSGGFSIQYF. The CDR3 nucleotides are TGTGCCAGCAGTTCATCGGGTGGCTTCTCCATTCAGTACTTC.

This clonotype was detected ten times or more. The chain has TRBV2 and TRBJ2-7, with 9 bases aligning to TRBD1. Trimming at V came to 6 bases and at J to 0 bases, leaving 0 bases not matched to a gene. Germline V lookup: CDR1 SNHLY, CDR2 FYNNEI. The CDR3 is 13 amino acids. The CDR3 nucleotides are TGTGCCAGCAGGACAGGGGGCTCCTACGAGCAGTACTTC. It encodes CASRTGGSYEQYF.

This clonotype has only a few counts. This rearrangement joins TRBV27 to TRBJ2-7; no definite D call. Deletions cut 6 bases from V and 4 bases from J, with 13 bases between. The CDR3 sequence is 13 residues long. CDR1 MNHEY and CDR2 SMNVEV come from the germline V gene (reference sequence). The CDR3 spells CASSFKWDYEQYF. CDR3 in DNA: TGTGCCAGCAGCTTCAAGTGGGATTACGAGCAGTACTTC.

This clonotype has a handful of counts. The rearrangement links TRBV4-3 to TRBJ1-6; unclear D gene. Per germline, CDR1 LGHNA and CDR2 YSLEER. The CDR3 totals 15 residues. V was cut by 1 base and J by 4 bases, with 8 bases left in between. The CDR3 here is CASSQGSGYNSPLHF. The DNA of the CDR3 is TGCGCCAGCAGCCAAGGATCCGGGTATAATTCACCCCTCCACTTT.

This clonotype was picked up many times. The chain employs TRBV10-2 and TRBJ2-1, with TRBD1 matching 10 bases. The V segment lost 4 bases and the J segment 5 bases; nucleotides outside the gene matches: 8. The CDR3 sequence is 16 residues long. Germline V lookup: CDR1 WSHSY, CDR2 SAAADI. The CDR3 spells CASSGLTGGWNNEQFF. The CDR3 DNA sequence: TGCGCCAGCAGTGGCCTGACAGGGGGCTGGAACAATGAGCAGTTCTTC.